This TCR beta chain was sequenced during a study of CD8 T cells in ankylosing spondylitis. On this clonotype: Its antigen is undetermined.

Making use of molecular barcodes, quantitative 5'-RACE generated TCR beta libraries. TCRdb called the 5' RACE reads again in MiXCR, with one record for every CDR3 protein. The sample has some 300,000 distinct CDR3 sequences, more than 20% seen once. General study results and limits: Prior work had noted some motif variants in reactive arthritis blood and synovial fluid. A TCR beta motif made of fewer than ten highly homologous variants seemed typical of ankylosing spondylitis blood. In ankylosing spondylitis patients, matched synovial fluid reportedly showed significant enrichment of disease-linked clones.

Per the germline V gene, CDR1 is SEHNR and CDR2 is FQNEAQ (reference sequence). Trimming left V 5 bases short and J 4 bases short, with 20 bases between. This CDR3 has 16 residues. The clonotype was recovered from a female donor with ankylosing spondylitis or in good health (not recorded which). The chain carries TRBV7-9 and TRBJ1-1; maybe TRBD1 (5 bases). Sequenced: blood, either unsorted or a sorted T cell fraction (not recorded which). The CDR3 region has the DNA TGTGCCAGCAGCCCTCCAACCAGGGCTCGGGGCACTGAAGCTTTCTTT. This encodes CASSPPTRARGTEAFF.